This note documents a single TCR beta chain sequence. This sample is part of a study of blood T cells in healthy people across ages. Then a second PCR, running about 6 to 11 cycles, was carried out with a sample-barcoded 5' primer and a J-beta primer mix. TCRdb redid the calling of the 5' RACE reads with MiXCR, one entry per CDR3 protein. The sample lists a few hundred thousand distinct CDR3 sequences; about 26% were seen once. Looked up from germline, CDR1 is MNHEY and CDR2 is SVGEGT. The V segment lost 6 bases and the J segment 4 bases; nucleotides outside the gene matches: 8. The CDR3 runs to 16 residues.

The specimen was blood. The receptor comes from a woman aged 70-85 years in good health. The chain joins TRBV6-2 or TRBV6-3 to TRBJ2-7, with 14 bases identical to TRBD2. The chain's CDR3 is CASSSGTSGSRYEQYF. The DNA of the CDR3 is TGTGCCAGCAGCTCCGGGACTAGCGGGAGTAGATACGAGCAGTACTTC.